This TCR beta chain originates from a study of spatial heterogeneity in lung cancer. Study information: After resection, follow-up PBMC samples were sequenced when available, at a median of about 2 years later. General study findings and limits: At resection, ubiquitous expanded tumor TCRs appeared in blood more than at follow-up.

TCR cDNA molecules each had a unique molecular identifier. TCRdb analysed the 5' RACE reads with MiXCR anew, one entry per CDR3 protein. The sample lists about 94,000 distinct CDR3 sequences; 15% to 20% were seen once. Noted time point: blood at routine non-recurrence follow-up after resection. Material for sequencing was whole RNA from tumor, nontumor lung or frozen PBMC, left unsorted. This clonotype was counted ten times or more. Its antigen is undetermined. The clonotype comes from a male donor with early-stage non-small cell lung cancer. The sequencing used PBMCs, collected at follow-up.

As DNA, the CDR3 is TGTGCCAGCCGCGAGAACACTGAAGCTTTCTTT. This sequence encodes CASRENTEAFF. The V call is TRBV6-1, the J call TRBJ1-1; D is ambiguous. V was clipped by 8 bases and J by 1 base, with 5 bases between them. The CDR3 runs 11 residues. Germline V CDR1 and CDR2: MNHNS, SASEGT.